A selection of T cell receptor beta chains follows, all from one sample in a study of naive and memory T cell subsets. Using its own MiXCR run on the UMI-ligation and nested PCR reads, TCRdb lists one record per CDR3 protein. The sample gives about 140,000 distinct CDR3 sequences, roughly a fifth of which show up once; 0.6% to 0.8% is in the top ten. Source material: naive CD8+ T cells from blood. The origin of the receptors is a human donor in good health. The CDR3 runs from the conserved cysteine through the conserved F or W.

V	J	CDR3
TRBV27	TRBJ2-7	CASSFRTGSEQYF
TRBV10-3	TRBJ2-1	CATPGQAPNEQFF
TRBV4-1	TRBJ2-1	CASSQLPGTSGRADEQFF
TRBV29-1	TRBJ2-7	CSADTGAYEQYF
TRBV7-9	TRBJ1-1	CASSFPGQGDTEAFF
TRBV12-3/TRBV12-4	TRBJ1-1	CASTYGQANTEAFF
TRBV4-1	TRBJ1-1	CASSPTGDGTEAFF
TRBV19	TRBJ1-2	CASTPGQGTYGYTF
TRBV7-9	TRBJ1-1	CASSLTGAAEAFF
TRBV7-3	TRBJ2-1	CASSLTGGRSYNEQFF
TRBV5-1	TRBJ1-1	CASSLAPVTEAFF